This TCR beta chain emerged from a study of T cells in localized non-small cell lung cancer. On this clone itself: Antigen specificity is unknown.

The data were produced by immunoSEQ multiplex PCR, yet TCRdb's version contains in-frame clones alone and is incomplete. The table includes approximately 2,000 clones, roughly 25% detected once. General study points: Elevated circulating T cell density in blood was associated with longer overall survival. Heterogeneity is still possible, as just one tumor region was sequenced.

The CDR3 runs 14 residues. Germline CDR1 MNHGY, CDR2 SAAAGT. V was trimmed by 5 bases and J by 5 bases, leaving 15 bases between them. This TCR came from a female donor over 55 with stage III squamous cell lung carcinoma. The sample was normal lung tissue next to the tumor, taken before any cancer treatment. The chain has TRBV6-8 and TRBJ1-2, with D perhaps matching TRBD1 (6 bases). Here the CDR3 reads CASSLQTGTYGYTF. The CDR3 region has the DNA TGTGCCAGCAGTCTTCAGACAGGAACTTATGGCTACACCTTC.